The sequence of this T cell receptor (beta chain) was determined in a study of cytomegalovirus exposure and HLA in healthy donors. For the study at large: From donors who were HLA-typed, an early data release held 80 million or so unique TCRs.

Details on this clone: The antigen is undetermined.

Study results and limitations: When analyzed later, a missense DCLRE1C variant was found to be linked to TCR beta V- and J-gene trimming.

This CDR3 is built from 15 residues. Germline CDR1 is SGHVS and CDR2 is FNYEAQ. V gave up 5 bases and J gave up 0 bases, with 12 bases separating them. PCR employed 60 Vbeta and 13 Jbeta primers. Original methodology: Around 10 million of the 80 million or so unique TCR beta chains counted in a later analysis were shared. The assay was immunoSEQ multiplex PCR, and TCRdb's table has in-frame clones only and misses some. Clone size and the V and J calls come from that table; the DNA yielded D and trimming. The profile covers 150,000 to 200,000 clones, with about 88% appearing a single time and approximately 0.23% taken by the ten largest.

Sequenced: PBMCs. This chain uses TRBV7-6 with TRBJ2-3; TRBD2 is a possible D gene (6 bases). This TCR came from a girl under three years old in good health and CMV-seronegative. This chain's CDR3 is CASSPGLTSTDTQYF. As DNA, the CDR3 is TGTGCCAGCAGCCCCGGACTAACCAGCACAGATACGCAGTATTTT. The full variable domain, rest sourced from reference TRBV7-6 and TRBJ2-3, is GAGVSQSPRYKVTKRGQDVALRCDPISGHVSLYWYRQALGQGPEFLTYFNYEAQQDKSGLPNDRFSAERPEGSISTLTIQRTEQRDSAMYRCASSPGLTSTDTQYFGPGTRLTVL.